This T cell receptor beta chain is drawn from a study of shared clonotypes between healthy human individuals. About the research overall: A couple of women and three men aged 18 to 49 made up the donors. Each donor's CD8 memory used one plate, CD8 naive two, each CD4 subset three.

TCRdb's table, derived via immunoSEQ multiplex PCR, lists solely in-frame clones and lacks some. The sample includes just over 2,000,000 clones, over 85% seen only once; the top ten take around 0.13%. In the case of this clone: An end of the junction does not agree with germline; a read error may underlie this.

The CDR3 totals 15 residues. Germline loops: CDR1 SGHTA, CDR2 FQGNSA. The clonotype was recovered from a young man in good health. Sequencing input: naive CD4+ T cells sorted from blood. Subset denoted: CD45RA+ positively selected. The chain is built from TRBV7-2 and TRBJ2-7; 7 bases fit TRBD1. The CDR3 loop is CASSSRQGEFTTPCF. CDR3 nucleotide sequence: TGTGCCAGCAGCTCGAGACAGGGAGAATTCACTACGCCTTGCTTC.